This T cell receptor beta chain was sequenced in a study of cytomegalovirus exposure and HLA in healthy donors. The study's findings and limits: Later analysis demonstrated an association between a missense DCLRE1C variant and TCR beta V- and J-gene trimming. TCR beta chains numbering under 200 were designated cytomegalovirus-associated.

In regard to this clone: The antigen is undetermined.

Amplification used 60 Vbeta primers and 13 Jbeta primers. TCRdb keeps only in-frame clones here, not all; method: immunoSEQ multiplex PCR. The sample lists about 180,000 clones, around 77% occurring once. This CDR3 comprises 15 residues. After removal of 5 bases from V and 2 bases from J, the junction contained 5 bases not matched to a gene. Germline V CDR1 and CDR2: LNHNV, YYDKDF (reference sequence). The clonotype originates from a woman in her twenties or thirties in good health and CMV-seronegative. The sample was PBMCs. J is TRBJ2-7 and V is TRBV15, with 11 bases matching TRBD2. This CDR3 is CATSVTSGVTYEQYF. The CDR3 DNA sequence: TGTGCCACCAGCGTGACTAGCGGGGTTACCTACGAGCAGTACTTC.